Below are 24 T cell receptor beta chains sequenced from a single sample in a study of regulatory T cells. These receptors are not linked to any known antigen. The PCR used 52 TRBV and 13 TRBJ primers. Here immunoSEQ multiplex PCR was the method, and the copy in TCRdb shows in-frame clones only, minus some. The sample includes more than 15,000 clones, roughly 84% of them seen just once. Study-wide findings and caveats: In CD3G-deficient patients, conventional CD4+ T cells were enriched for hydrophobic CDR3 residues at positions 6 and 7.

Sequencing used conventional CD4+ T cells sorted from blood. These receptors were taken from a person aged 30 to 40 with CD3G deficiency.

The rearrangement joins TRBV5-1 to TRBJ1-6; TRBD1 agrees at 7 bases. The length of the CDR3 is 15 residues. Trimming at V came to 0 bases and at J to 5 bases, leaving 2 bases not matched to a gene. Germline CDR1 and CDR2: SGHRS and YFSETQ. As DNA, the CDR3 is TGCGCCAGCAGCTTGGAGGGACAGCATAATTCACCCCTCCACTTT. It yields the protein CASSLEGQHNSPLHF. The whole variable domain, remainder taken from reference TRBV5-1 and TRBJ1-6, is KAGVTQTPRYLIKTRGQQVTLSCSPISGHRSVSWYQQTPGQGLQFLFEYFSETQRNKGNFPGRFSGRQFSNSRSEMNVSTLELGDSALYLCASSLEGQHNSPLHFGNGTRLTVT.

This chain links TRBV6-4 with TRBJ1-2, with D tentatively TRBD1 (5 bases). With 2 bases removed from V and 0 bases from J, the gap between germline ends came to 10 bases. The length of the CDR3 is 15 residues. Germline V CDR1 and CDR2: MRHNA, SNTAGT. Here the CDR3 reads CASSDRGDPNYGYTF. Here the CDR3 DNA reads TGTGCCAGCAGTGACAGGGGAGATCCTAACTATGGCTACACCTTC.

The V and J genes are TRBV30 and TRBJ2-2, with TRBD1 as a possible D gene (6 bases). V lost 0 bases, J lost 2 bases, and 10 bases lay in between. From germline, CDR1 is GTSNPN and CDR2 SVGIG (reference sequence). The CDR3 length is 15 residues. The DNA for the CDR3 is TGTGCCTGGAGTGTCGGACAGACTAACACCGGGGAGCTGTTTTTT. It encodes CAWSVGQTNTGELFF. The whole variable domain, filled in from reference TRBV30 and TRBJ2-2, reads SQTIHQWPATLVQPVGSPLSLECTVEGTSNPNLYWYRQAAGRGLQLLFYSVGIGQISSEVPQNLSASRPQDRQFILSSKKLLLSDSGFYLCAWSVGQTNTGELFFGEGSRLTVL.

V gene TRBV28 combines with J gene TRBJ1-5; a possible D gene is TRBD1 (6 bases). V lost 6 bases and J lost 1, with 16 bases in between. Per the germline V gene, CDR1 is MDHEN and CDR2 is SYDVKM. The CDR3 extends over 16 amino acids. The CDR3 DNA is TGTGCCAGCAGCAGTTACAGGGTATTCAGCAATCAGCCCCAGCATTTT. Its protein product is CASSSYRVFSNQPQHF. Supplemented by reference TRBV28 and TRBJ1-5, the full variable domain reads DVKVTQSSRYLVKRTGEKVFLECVQDMDHENMFWYRQDPGLGLRLIYFSYDVKMKEKGDIPEGYSVSREKKERFSLILESASTNQTSMYLCASSSYRVFSNQPQHFGDGTRLSIL.

The gene calls are TRBV19 and TRBJ1-1; D not certain. This CDR3 contains 14 residues. Trimming removed 2 bases at V and 0 bases at J, with 7 bases between. Germline CDR1 LNHDA, CDR2 SQIVND (reference sequence). The CDR3 reads CASSINLLNTEAFF. DNA of the CDR3: TGTGCCAGTAGTATAAACCTATTGAACACTGAAGCTTTCTTT.

The V and J genes are TRBV21-1 and TRBJ2-6. TRBV21-1 is an annotated pseudogene. The CDR3 extends over 17 amino acids. CDR3 in amino acids: CASSVRGRGPGANVLTF. CDR3 in DNA: TGTGCCAGCAGCGTGAGGGGTCGGGGCCCTGGGGCCAACGTCCTGACTTTC.

This clone was observed a few times. V gene TRBV5-1 combines with J gene TRBJ1-2; D is undetermined. In germline, CDR1 is SGHRS, CDR2 YFSETQ. The germline V and J ends were trimmed by 0 bases and 4 bases, with 10 bases remaining between them. The CDR3 is made up of 14 amino acids. The CDR3 DNA is TGCGCCAGCAGCTTGGGAGGGAGCTCCTATGGCTACACCTTC. Residues: CASSLGGSSYGYTF.

The chain joins TRBV7-9 to TRBJ2-3, with 10 bases that match TRBD2. Germline CDR1 and CDR2: SEHNR and FQNEAQ (reference sequence). The CDR3 runs to 14 residues. With 4 bases clipped from V and 6 bases from J, the junction kept 4 bases outside the gene matches. The CDR3 loop is CASSSSGRADTQYF. The DNA for the CDR3 is TGTGCCAGCAGCTCTAGCGGGAGAGCGGATACGCAGTATTTT. Complete variable domain (other parts from reference TRBV7-9 and TRBJ2-3): DTGVSQNPRHKITKRGQNVTFRCDPISEHNRLYWYRQTLGQGPEFLTYFQNEAQLEKSRLLSDRFSAERPKGSFSTLEIQRTEQGDSAMYLCASSSSGRADTQYFGPGTRLTVL.

This rearrangement joins TRBV6-1 to TRBJ1-1, with TRBD1 matching 7 bases. The germline gives CDR1 MNHNS, CDR2 SASEGT. The CDR3 consists of 15 residues. V gave up 1 base and J gave up 2 bases; unmatched junction bases: 4. The CDR3 protein is CASSEGRGRNTEAFF. CDR3 sequence (DNA): TGTGCCAGCAGTGAAGGGAGGGGGCGTAACACTGAAGCTTTCTTT.

The rearrangement links TRBV19 to TRBJ2-7, with D unclear. Germline V lookup: CDR1 LNHDA, CDR2 SQIVND (reference sequence). V was trimmed by 3 bases and J by 2 bases, leaving 11 bases between them. The CDR3 runs 14 residues. The CDR3 region has the DNA TGTGCCAGTAGTATTAAAGTCGGTCCCTACGAGCAGTACTTC. Residues: CASSIKVGPYEQYF.

The rearrangement uses TRBV7-9 and TRBJ2-5; D may correspond to TRBD1 or TRBD2 (6 bases each). The germline V gene encodes CDR1 SEHNR and CDR2 FQNEAQ (reference sequence). Trimming stripped 5 bases from V and 5 bases from J, with 12 bases between. This CDR3 spans 13 amino acids. CDR3 residues: CASSRGGRETQYF. CDR3 coding DNA: TGTGCCAGCAGCCGAGGGGGGCGGGAGACCCAGTACTTC.

The V and J genes are TRBV6-1 and TRBJ2-5; 8 positions agree with TRBD2. Germline trimming cut 3 bases from V and 5 bases from J; bases unmatched to any gene: 11. The CDR3 covers 16 residues. Looked up from germline, CDR1 is MNHNS and CDR2 is SASEGT. CDR3 nucleotide sequence: TGTGCCAGCAGTGATAGTCGGGGACTAGGAGGGGAGACCCAGTACTTC. Translation gives CASSDSRGLGGETQYF.

The chain links TRBV6-1 to TRBJ1-3; possibly TRBD1 for D (6 bases). Germline V gene lookup returns CDR1 MNHNS and CDR2 SASEGT. This CDR3 contains 14 residues. Trimming took off 7 bases at V and 6 bases at J, with 16 bases between the two ends. The CDR3 reads CASTQGRVTNTIYF. CDR3 nucleotide sequence: TGTGCCAGCACCCAGGGGAGGGTTACAAACACCATATATTTT.

This clone was recorded once. This sequence joins TRBV7-9 and TRBJ1-2; D is unclear. Germline V gene data show CDR1 as SEHNR and CDR2 as FQNEAQ (reference sequence). The CDR3 is 13 residues long. Trimming removed 4 bases at V and 10 bases at J, with 16 bases between. Here the CDR3 DNA reads TGTGCCAGCAGCTCAGGACTGCGCCGACCCTACACCTTC. It codes for CASSSGLRRPYTF.

This chain uses TRBV28 with TRBJ1-4, with no clear D. The ends were cut back, 5 bases at V and 7 bases at J, with 14 bases in the middle. Germline V gene lookup returns CDR1 MDHEN and CDR2 SYDVKM. The CDR3 runs 14 residues. The CDR3 coding sequence is TGTGCCAGCAGTAGTAGGTCCGGTCTTGAAAAACTGTTTTTT. This codes for CASSSRSGLEKLFF.

The V call is TRBV6-1, the J call TRBJ2-3; unclear D gene. Per germline, CDR1 MNHNS and CDR2 SASEGT. Trimming cost V 0 bases and J 0 bases, with 10 bases left between them. The CDR3 is 16 residues long. In DNA, the CDR3 is TGTGCCAGCAGTGAAGCGATTTTTACTAGCACAGATACGCAGTATTTT. Its translation is CASSEAIFTSTDTQYF.

The CDR3 bases are TGTGCCAGCAGTTATCGGGCAGGGGATTATGGCTACACCTTC. Its translation is CASSYRAGDYGYTF. The genes are TRBV6-6 and TRBJ1-2; a weak D match, TRBD1 (6 bases). V lost 3 bases to trimming and J lost 5 bases, with 13 bases between them. The germline gives CDR1 MNHNY, CDR2 SVGAGI (reference sequence). CDR3 length: 14 residues.

V gene TRBV28 combines with J gene TRBJ1-5, with 8 bases that match TRBD1. In germline, CDR1 is MDHEN, CDR2 SYDVKM. CDR3 length: 15 residues. Germline trimming cut 7 bases from V and 1 base from J; bases unmatched to any gene: 6. This CDR3 reads CASNDRGRSNQPQHF. CDR3 nucleotides: TGTGCCAGCAACGACAGGGGACGAAGCAATCAGCCCCAGCATTTT. The complete variable domain, with remaining parts taken from reference TRBV28 and TRBJ1-5, reads DVKVTQSSRYLVKRTGEKVFLECVQDMDHENMFWYRQDPGLGLRLIYFSYDVKMKEKGDIPEGYSVSREKKERFSLILESASTNQTSMYLCASNDRGRSNQPQHFGDGTRLSIL.

This clone was recorded only once. This rearrangement joins TRBV6-1 to TRBJ2-7; 10 bases are a match to TRBD1. Germline V CDR1 and CDR2: MNHNS, SASEGT. V shed 6 bases, J shed 1 base, and the junction held 3 bases outside the gene matches. This CDR3 has 14 amino acids. The CDR3 DNA follows: TGTGCCAGCAGGGGACAGGGGAAATCCTACGAGCAGTACTTC. It yields the protein CASRGQGKSYEQYF.

This clone rates as medium-sized (0.01 to 0.1%). V and J are TRBV7-8 and TRBJ2-1; D is perhaps TRBD1 or TRBD2 (6 bases each). Germline assignment: CDR1 SGHVS and CDR2 FQNEAQ. The CDR3 totals 19 residues. V lost 2 bases, J lost 9 bases, and 29 bases lay in between. In nucleotides, the CDR3 is TGTGCCAGCAGCTTACGGGGGCCCGGGGTGAGACACGAAAGGGGTGAGCAGTTCTTC. Residues: CASSLRGPGVRHERGEQFF.

The chain carries TRBV7-2 and TRBJ2-1; 10 nucleotides match TRBD2. The CDR3 consists of 15 residues. Looked up from germline, CDR1 is SGHTA and CDR2 is FQGNSA. Trimming at V came to 2 bases and at J to 7 bases, leaving 5 bases not matched to a gene. For the CDR3, the DNA is TGTGCCAGCAGCTTAAGCGGGGGGGCCTTTAATGAGCAGTTCTTC. The encoded protein is CASSLSGGAFNEQFF.

This chain joins TRBV7-9 and TRBJ1-2, with 9 bases that match TRBD1. Germline assignment: CDR1 SEHNR and CDR2 FQNEAQ (reference sequence). The CDR3 is 16 amino acids. V lost 4 bases and J lost 8; bases outside the gene matches: 14. The CDR3 DNA sequence: TGTGCCAGCAGCTCAACCCTACCGACAGGGGGGTCGGGCTACACCTTC. It specifies CASSSTLPTGGSGYTF. The complete variable domain, with remaining parts taken from reference TRBV7-9 and TRBJ1-2, reads DTGVSQNPRHKITKRGQNVTFRCDPISEHNRLYWYRQTLGQGPEFLTYFQNEAQLEKSRLLSDRFSAERPKGSFSTLEIQRTEQGDSAMYLCASSSTLPTGGSGYTFGSGTRLTVV.

The chain recombines TRBV28 with TRBJ2-6; no clear D gene. The V end was cut by 1 base, the J end by 0 bases, with 10 bases between. The length of the CDR3 is 17 residues. Germline V lookup: CDR1 MDHEN, CDR2 SYDVKM. The CDR3, as DNA: TGTGCCAGCAGTTTATACCGAAGTAGCTCTGGGGCCAACGTCCTGACTTTC. Translation: CASSLYRSSSGANVLTF.

This chain connects TRBV5-1 to TRBJ2-1, with a tentative D call TRBD1 (6 bases). The CDR3 length is 15 residues. V shed 3 bases and J shed 2 bases, with 12 bases lying between them. Germline CDR1 reads SGHRS; CDR2 reads YFSETQ. The CDR3 nucleotides read TGCGCCAGCAGCTACCGACAGGCGGCCTACAATGAGCAGTTCTTC. Protein product: CASSYRQAAYNEQFF.